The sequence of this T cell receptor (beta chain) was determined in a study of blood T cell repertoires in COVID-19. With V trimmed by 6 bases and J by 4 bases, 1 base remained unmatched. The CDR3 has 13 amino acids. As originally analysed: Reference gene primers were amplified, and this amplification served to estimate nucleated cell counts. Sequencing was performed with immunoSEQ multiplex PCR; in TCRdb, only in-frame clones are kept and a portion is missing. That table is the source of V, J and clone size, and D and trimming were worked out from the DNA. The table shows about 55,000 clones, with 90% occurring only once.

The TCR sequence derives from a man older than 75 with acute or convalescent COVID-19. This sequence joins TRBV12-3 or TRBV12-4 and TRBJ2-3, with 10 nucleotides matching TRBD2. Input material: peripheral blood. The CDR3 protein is CASRGLASDTQYF. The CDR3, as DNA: TGTGCCAGCAGGGGACTAGCGTCAGATACGCAGTATTTT.